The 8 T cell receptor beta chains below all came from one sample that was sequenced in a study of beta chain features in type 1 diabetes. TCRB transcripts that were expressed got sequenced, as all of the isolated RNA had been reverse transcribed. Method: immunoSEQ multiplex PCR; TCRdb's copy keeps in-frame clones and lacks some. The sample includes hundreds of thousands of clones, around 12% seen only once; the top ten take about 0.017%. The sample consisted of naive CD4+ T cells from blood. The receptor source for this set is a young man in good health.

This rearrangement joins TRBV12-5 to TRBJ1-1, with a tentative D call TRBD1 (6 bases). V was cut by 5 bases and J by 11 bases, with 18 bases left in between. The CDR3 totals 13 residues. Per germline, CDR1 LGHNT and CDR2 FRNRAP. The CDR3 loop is CASGPNTGFGAFF. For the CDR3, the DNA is TGTGCTAGTGGTCCAAATACAGGGTTTGGGGCTTTCTTT.

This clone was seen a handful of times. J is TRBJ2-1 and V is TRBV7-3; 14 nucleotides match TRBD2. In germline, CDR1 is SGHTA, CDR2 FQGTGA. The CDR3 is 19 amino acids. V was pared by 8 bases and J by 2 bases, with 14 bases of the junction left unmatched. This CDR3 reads CASSMKGTSGRGAYNEQFF. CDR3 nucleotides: TGTGCCAGCTCAATGAAAGGGACTAGCGGGAGAGGGGCCTACAATGAGCAGTTCTTC.

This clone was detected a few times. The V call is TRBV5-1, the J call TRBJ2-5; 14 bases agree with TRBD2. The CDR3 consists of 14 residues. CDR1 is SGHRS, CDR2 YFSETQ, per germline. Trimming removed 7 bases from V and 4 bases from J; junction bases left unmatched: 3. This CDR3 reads CASLTSGGGETQYF. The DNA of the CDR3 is TGCGCCAGCTTGACTAGCGGGGGGGGAGAGACCCAGTACTTC.

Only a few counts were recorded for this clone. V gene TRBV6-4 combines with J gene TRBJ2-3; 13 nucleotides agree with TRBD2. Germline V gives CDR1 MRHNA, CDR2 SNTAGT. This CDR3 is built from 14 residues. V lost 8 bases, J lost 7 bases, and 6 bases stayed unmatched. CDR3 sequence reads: CASGRTSGSNTQYF. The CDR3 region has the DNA TGTGCCAGCGGCAGGACTAGCGGGAGCAATACGCAGTATTTT.

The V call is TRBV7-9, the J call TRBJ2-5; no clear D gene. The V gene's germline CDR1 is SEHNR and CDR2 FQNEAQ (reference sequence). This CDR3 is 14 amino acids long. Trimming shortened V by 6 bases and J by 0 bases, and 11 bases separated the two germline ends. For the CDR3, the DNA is TGTGCCAGCAGGGAGAGGTCGTACCAAGAGACCCAGTACTTC. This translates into CASRERSYQETQYF. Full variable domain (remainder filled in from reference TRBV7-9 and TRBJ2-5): DTGVSQNPRHKITKRGQNVTFRCDPISEHNRLYWYRQTLGQGPEFLTYFQNEAQLEKSRLLSDRFSAERPKGSFSTLEIQRTEQGDSAMYLCASRERSYQETQYFGPGTRLLVL.

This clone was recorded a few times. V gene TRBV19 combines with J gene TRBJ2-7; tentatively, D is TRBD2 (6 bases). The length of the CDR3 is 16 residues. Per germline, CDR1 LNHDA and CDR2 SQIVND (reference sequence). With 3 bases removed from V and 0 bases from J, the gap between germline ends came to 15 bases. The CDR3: CASSMGPTRDSYEQYF. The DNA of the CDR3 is TGTGCCAGTAGTATGGGTCCGACGCGGGACTCCTACGAGCAGTACTTC.

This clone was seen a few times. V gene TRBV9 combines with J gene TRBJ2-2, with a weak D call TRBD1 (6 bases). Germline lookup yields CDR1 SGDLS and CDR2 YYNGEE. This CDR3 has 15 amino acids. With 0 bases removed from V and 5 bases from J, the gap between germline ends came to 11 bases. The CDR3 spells CASSVAGVGTGELFF. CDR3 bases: TGTGCCAGCAGCGTAGCAGGGGTGGGAACCGGGGAGCTGTTTTTT.

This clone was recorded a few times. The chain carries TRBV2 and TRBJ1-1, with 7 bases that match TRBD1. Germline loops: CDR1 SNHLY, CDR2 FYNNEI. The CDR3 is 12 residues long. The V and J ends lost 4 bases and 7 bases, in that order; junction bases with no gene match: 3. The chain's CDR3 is CASSGRGHEAFF. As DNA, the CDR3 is TGTGCCAGCAGTGGGAGGGGGCATGAAGCTTTCTTT.